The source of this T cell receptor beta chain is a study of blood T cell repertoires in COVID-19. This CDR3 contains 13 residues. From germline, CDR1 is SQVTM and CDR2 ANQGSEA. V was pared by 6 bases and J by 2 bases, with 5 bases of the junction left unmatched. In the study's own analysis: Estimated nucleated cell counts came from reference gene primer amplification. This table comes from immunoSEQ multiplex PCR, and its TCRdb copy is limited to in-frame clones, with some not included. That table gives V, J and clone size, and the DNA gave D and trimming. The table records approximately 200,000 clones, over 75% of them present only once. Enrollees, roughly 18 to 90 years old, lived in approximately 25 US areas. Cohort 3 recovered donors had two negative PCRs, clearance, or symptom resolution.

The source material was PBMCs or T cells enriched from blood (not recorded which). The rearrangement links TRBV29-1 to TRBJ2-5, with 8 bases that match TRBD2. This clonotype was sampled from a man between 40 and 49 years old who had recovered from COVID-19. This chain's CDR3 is CSVAGTRQETQYF. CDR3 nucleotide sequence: TGCAGCGTAGCCGGGACTAGACAAGAGACCCAGTACTTC. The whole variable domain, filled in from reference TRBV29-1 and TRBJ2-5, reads SAVISQKPSRDICQRGTSLTIQCQVDSQVTMMFWYRQQPGQSLTLIATANQGSEATYESGFVIDKFPISRPNLTFSTLTVSNMSPEDSSIYLCSVAGTRQETQYFGPGTRLLVL.